This T cell receptor (beta chain) was identified in a study of beta chain features in type 1 diabetes. General study points: Shortening of TCRB CDR3s, moderate but significant, appeared in all four CD4+ subsets of Type 1 diabetes patients. Across patients, naive, central memory and Treg TCRB repertoires exhibited apparently greater similarity than was observed across healthy donors. Unsettled here was the matter of whether HLA type influences TCRB rearrangement.

CDR1 is MDHEN, CDR2 SYDVKM, per germline. The CDR3 covers 14 residues. Trimming removed 4 bases from V and 6 bases from J; junction bases left unmatched: 7. Since all of the isolated RNA was reverse transcribed, expressed TCRB transcripts were what got sequenced. Assay: immunoSEQ multiplex PCR; the TCRdb copy retains only in-frame clones and omits some. Among approximately 150,000 clones, roughly 10% were seen once, and the ten largest hold 0.75%. The collection from each donor was one heparinised blood draw averaging around 100 mL. Purity of each sorted population was above 95%. A remark on this clone: Its antigen is undetermined.

This chain connects TRBV28 to TRBJ1-2, with TRBD1 matching 8 bases. Sample: central memory CD4+ T cells from blood. The source of this sequence is a man younger than 45 with type 1 diabetes. The CDR3 region is CASSSSRTGNGYTF. In nucleotides, the CDR3 is TGTGCCAGCAGTTCTTCCCGGACAGGGAATGGCTACACCTTC.